The rows below give T cell receptor beta chains drawn from one sample of a study of blood T cell repertoires in COVID-19. The data were produced by immunoSEQ multiplex PCR, yet TCRdb's version contains in-frame clones alone and is incomplete. The sample lists fewer than 70,000 clones; around 83% were seen once. The source material was peripheral blood. These TCRs come from a woman aged 80 or over with acute or convalescent COVID-19. Both conserved end residues are part of each CDR3. A D gene is named only where the DNA matches it firmly. Not all rows give a size; the values are once, few, many and, for expanded clones, a class.

CDR3 DNA: TGTGCCAGCAGGGAAAGGAGGGAAAGCACAGATACGCAGTATTTT; CDR3 protein: CASRERRESTDTQYF; clone size: -; D gene: -; J gene: TRBJ2-3; V gene: TRBV2
CDR3 DNA: TGTGCCAGCAGCCCGAGGACAGGGTTTATGGCTTTCTTT; CDR3 protein: CASSPRTGFMAFF; clone size: -; D gene: TRBD1; J gene: TRBJ1-1; V gene: TRBV7-9
CDR3 DNA: TGTGCCAGTAGGGCAGGGGGCCGGGAGACCCAGTACTTC; CDR3 protein: CASRAGGRETQYF; clone size: -; D gene: TRBD1; J gene: TRBJ2-5; V gene: TRBV19
CDR3 DNA: TGTGCCTGGAGGTCCGGGGGGGGCTATAATCAGCCCCAGCATTTT; CDR3 protein: CAWRSGGGYNQPQHF; clone size: -; D gene: -; J gene: TRBJ1-5; V gene: TRBV30
CDR3 DNA: TGTGCCAGCAGCCCAACAGGGATTATTTGGTCCTACGAGCAGTACTTC; CDR3 protein: CASSPTGIIWSYEQYF; clone size: -; D gene: -; J gene: TRBJ2-7; V gene: TRBV11-3
CDR3 DNA: TGTGCCAGCAGTGCCAGCGGGGGGGAGGATGAGCAGTTCTTC; CDR3 protein: CASSASGGEDEQFF; clone size: -; D gene: TRBD2; J gene: TRBJ2-1; V gene: TRBV6-4
CDR3 DNA: TGTGCCTGGACCGGACAGGGACCCTACGAGCAGTACTTC; CDR3 protein: CAWTGQGPYEQYF; clone size: -; D gene: TRBD1; J gene: TRBJ2-7; V gene: TRBV30
CDR3 DNA: TGTGCCAGCAGCCCCGGGACAGTGAACACTGAAGCTTTCTTT; CDR3 protein: CASSPGTVNTEAFF; clone size: -; D gene: TRBD1; J gene: TRBJ1-1; V gene: TRBV6-6
CDR3 DNA: TGTGCCAGCAGCTTAGTTTCGAGCGGGGGGTCCTTCTTC; CDR3 protein: CASSLVSSGGSFF; clone size: few; D gene: TRBD2; J gene: TRBJ2-1; V gene: TRBV11-2
CDR3 DNA: TGTGCCAGCAGCCAATCCTCAAAGGGACAGGGGGCCCATCAGCCCCAGCATTTT; CDR3 protein: CASSQSSKGQGAHQPQHF; clone size: -; D gene: TRBD1; J gene: TRBJ1-5; V gene: TRBV4-2
CDR3 DNA: TGTGCCAGCAGCGTAGTTGGGCTAGCGGGGGGGACCCAGTACTTC; CDR3 protein: CASSVVGLAGGTQYF; clone size: -; D gene: TRBD2; J gene: TRBJ2-5; V gene: TRBV9
CDR3 DNA: TGTGCCATCAGTGAGGGAGGACTTTCGAACACTGAAGCTTTCTTT; CDR3 protein: CAISEGGLSNTEAFF; clone size: -; D gene: -; J gene: TRBJ1-1; V gene: TRBV10-3
CDR3 DNA: TGTGCCAGCCAACGGACAGGGATTAGGATTTCACCCCTCCACTTT; CDR3 protein: CASQRTGIRISPLHF; clone size: once; D gene: TRBD1; J gene: TRBJ1-6; V gene: TRBV19
CDR3 DNA: TGCGCCAGCAGCCAATTACTTCAGGGGGGCACTGAAGCTTTCTTT; CDR3 protein: CASSQLLQGGTEAFF; clone size: -; D gene: TRBD1; J gene: TRBJ1-1; V gene: TRBV4-1
CDR3 DNA: TGTGCCAGCAGTGACTCGGTCAGGGGGGAGCAGTACTTC; CDR3 protein: CASSDSVRGEQYF; clone size: -; D gene: TRBD1; J gene: TRBJ2-7; V gene: TRBV6-4
CDR3 DNA: TGTGCCAGCAGCGGTCCTGGAAACACCATATATTTT; CDR3 protein: CASSGPGNTIYF; clone size: -; D gene: -; J gene: TRBJ1-3; V gene: TRBV6-5
CDR3 DNA: TGTGCCAGCAGGATCGGGGGGCGATGGACAGATACGCAGTATTTT; CDR3 protein: CASRIGGRWTDTQYF; clone size: -; D gene: -; J gene: TRBJ2-3; V gene: TRBV5-6
CDR3 DNA: TGTGCCAGTAGTATGTGGGGAGAGGACTATGGCTACACCTTC; CDR3 protein: CASSMWGEDYGYTF; clone size: -; D gene: -; J gene: TRBJ1-2; V gene: TRBV19
CDR3 DNA: TGTGCCAGCAGTGACTTAACGGGGGGGGACAATGAGCAGTTCTTC; CDR3 protein: CASSDLTGGDNEQFF; clone size: -; D gene: TRBD2; J gene: TRBJ2-1; V gene: TRBV6-4
CDR3 DNA: TGTGCCAGCAGCCGCAGGGGAGTTGGGCCCCAGCATTTT; CDR3 protein: CASSRRGVGPQHF; clone size: once; D gene: -; J gene: TRBJ1-5; V gene: TRBV27
CDR3 DNA: TGTGCCAGCAGCTTAACAGAAACAGATACGCAGTATTTT; CDR3 protein: CASSLTETDTQYF; clone size: -; D gene: -; J gene: TRBJ2-3; V gene: TRBV11-2
CDR3 DNA: TGCGCCAGCAGCTTGTGGCAGGACACTGAAGCTTTCTTT; CDR3 protein: CASSLWQDTEAFF; clone size: -; D gene: -; J gene: TRBJ1-1; V gene: TRBV5-1
CDR3 DNA: TGTGCCAGCAGCCAAGAGATCGGGGGGGGCAGTGAAGCTTTCTTT; CDR3 protein: CASSQEIGGGSEAFF; clone size: -; D gene: -; J gene: TRBJ1-1; V gene: TRBV3-1/TRBV3-2
CDR3 DNA: TGTGCCAGCAGTTTACAGGATGTAAGCACAGATACGCAGTATTTT; CDR3 protein: CASSLQDVSTDTQYF; clone size: few; D gene: -; J gene: TRBJ2-3; V gene: TRBV27
CDR3 DNA: TGTGCCACACGGGGGGTCACCGACCCCTACAATGAGCAGTTCTTC; CDR3 protein: CATRGVTDPYNEQFF; clone size: -; D gene: TRBD2; J gene: TRBJ2-1; V gene: TRBV19
CDR3 DNA: TGCGCCAGCAGCGGGACAGGGGGCATGAACACTGAAGCTTTCTTT; CDR3 protein: CASSGTGGMNTEAFF; clone size: -; D gene: TRBD1; J gene: TRBJ1-1; V gene: TRBV5-1
CDR3 DNA: TGTGCCAGCAGCTCGAGTGACAGGGGAAGTACGCAGTATTTT; CDR3 protein: CASSSSDRGSTQYF; clone size: -; D gene: TRBD1; J gene: TRBJ2-3; V gene: TRBV11-2
CDR3 DNA: TGTGCCAGCAGCCAAGATGGCGGACAGGGGACAGATACGCAGTATTTT; CDR3 protein: CASSQDGGQGTDTQYF; clone size: -; D gene: TRBD1; J gene: TRBJ2-3; V gene: TRBV14
CDR3 DNA: TGTGCCAGCAGCCCCCCCTCTAGTTTTCTGAGCCAAGAGACCCAGTACTTC; CDR3 protein: CASSPPSSFLSQETQYF; clone size: -; D gene: -; J gene: TRBJ2-5; V gene: TRBV7-6
CDR3 DNA: TGTGCCAGCAGTGAAGCGAGACAGTTCGCGAACACCGGGGAGCTGTTTTTT; CDR3 protein: CASSEARQFANTGELFF; clone size: -; D gene: -; J gene: TRBJ2-2; V gene: TRBV6-1
CDR3 DNA: TGCGCCAGCAGCAGCGGGACAGGGCGAGGGGAGACCCAGTACTTC; CDR3 protein: CASSSGTGRGETQYF; clone size: -; D gene: TRBD1; J gene: TRBJ2-5; V gene: TRBV10-2
CDR3 DNA: TGTGCCTGGACCCGTGGGCGTGGGTACGGCGAGCAGTACTTC; CDR3 protein: CAWTRGRGYGEQYF; clone size: -; D gene: -; J gene: TRBJ2-7; V gene: TRBV30
CDR3 DNA: TGCGCCAGCAGCTTGGATTCAGGGGGCTACACCGGGGAGCTGTTTTTT; CDR3 protein: CASSLDSGGYTGELFF; clone size: -; D gene: TRBD1; J gene: TRBJ2-2; V gene: TRBV5-1
CDR3 DNA: TGTGCCAGCAGCCGTGGACAGGGTTCGGTTGGCTACACCTTC; CDR3 protein: CASSRGQGSVGYTF; clone size: -; D gene: TRBD1; J gene: TRBJ1-2; V gene: TRBV3-1/TRBV3-2
CDR3 DNA: TGTGCCAGCAGCTTAGAGTCAGGCGTTCTGGGGCAGTTCTTC; CDR3 protein: CASSLESGVLGQFF; clone size: -; D gene: -; J gene: TRBJ2-1; V gene: TRBV13
CDR3 DNA: TGTGCCAGCTCACAAAAGGGGGAGGAGACCCAGTACTTC; CDR3 protein: CASSQKGEETQYF; clone size: -; D gene: -; J gene: TRBJ2-5; V gene: TRBV18
CDR3 DNA: TGTGCCAGCAGCGCTTCGGACAGGGGCTACGAGCAGTACTTC; CDR3 protein: CASSASDRGYEQYF; clone size: -; D gene: TRBD1; J gene: TRBJ2-7; V gene: TRBV9
CDR3 DNA: TGTGCCAGCAGTGCCGGGACAGGGTATTTCAATGAGCAGTTCTTC; CDR3 protein: CASSAGTGYFNEQFF; clone size: -; D gene: TRBD1; J gene: TRBJ2-1; V gene: TRBV2
CDR3 DNA: TGTGCCAGCAGTTTTGGAGGGAGGAATTCACCCCTCCACTTT; CDR3 protein: CASSFGGRNSPLHF; clone size: -; D gene: -; J gene: TRBJ1-6; V gene: TRBV6-6
CDR3 DNA: TGTGCCATCAGTGAGTCCGACAGGGGAACCTACGAGCAGTACTTC; CDR3 protein: CAISESDRGTYEQYF; clone size: -; D gene: TRBD1; J gene: TRBJ2-7; V gene: TRBV10-3
CDR3 DNA: TGTGCCAGCAGTTTTGACAGGGTGCGTGGCTACACCTTC; CDR3 protein: CASSFDRVRGYTF; clone size: -; D gene: TRBD1; J gene: TRBJ1-2; V gene: TRBV2
CDR3 DNA: TGTGCCAGCAGCCCTACTACGAACACTGAAGCTTTCTTT; CDR3 protein: CASSPTTNTEAFF; clone size: -; D gene: -; J gene: TRBJ1-1; V gene: TRBV5-4
CDR3 DNA: TGTGCCAGCTCCCTCGCGGGGGGGCATCGCACAGATACGCAGTATTTT; CDR3 protein: CASSLAGGHRTDTQYF; clone size: -; D gene: TRBD2; J gene: TRBJ2-3; V gene: TRBV2
CDR3 DNA: TGTGCCAGCAGCTACGTAGCGAACCAAGAGACCCAGTACTTC; CDR3 protein: CASSYVANQETQYF; clone size: few; D gene: -; J gene: TRBJ2-5; V gene: TRBV5-6
CDR3 DNA: TGTGCCAGCAACACAGGCATCTTCACCGGGGAGCTGTTTTTT; CDR3 protein: CASNTGIFTGELFF; clone size: -; D gene: -; J gene: TRBJ2-2; V gene: TRBV5-6
CDR3 DNA: TGTGCCAGTAGTATCCGAGGGGGCAGCGCTCAGCCCCAGCATTTT; CDR3 protein: CASSIRGGSAQPQHF; clone size: once; D gene: TRBD1; J gene: TRBJ1-5; V gene: TRBV19
CDR3 DNA: TGTGCCAGCAGGGGGGGGGAGGGGACGAGCTATGGCTACACCTTC; CDR3 protein: CASRGGEGTSYGYTF; clone size: -; D gene: -; J gene: TRBJ1-2; V gene: TRBV2
CDR3 DNA: TGTGCCAGCAGCCAAGGGAGGGGAACAGATACGCAGTATTTT; CDR3 protein: CASSQGRGTDTQYF; clone size: -; D gene: -; J gene: TRBJ2-3; V gene: TRBV3-1/TRBV3-2
CDR3 DNA: TGTGCCAGTAGTCACTCGACTAGCGGGGGGCCAGGGGGAGAGACCCAGTACTTC; CDR3 protein: CASSHSTSGGPGGETQYF; clone size: -; D gene: TRBD2; J gene: TRBJ2-5; V gene: TRBV19
CDR3 DNA: TGTGCCAGCAGCATACAGGGGGCTAATGAAAAACTGTTTTTT; CDR3 protein: CASSIQGANEKLFF; clone size: -; D gene: TRBD1; J gene: TRBJ1-4; V gene: TRBV6-5
CDR3 DNA: TGTGCCACCAGTTTATCCGGTGCAGATACGCAGTATTTT; CDR3 protein: CATSLSGADTQYF; clone size: -; D gene: -; J gene: TRBJ2-3; V gene: TRBV24-1
CDR3 DNA: TGTGCCATCCAAGGACAGTGGCGCTACGAGCAGTACTTC; CDR3 protein: CAIQGQWRYEQYF; clone size: few; D gene: -; J gene: TRBJ2-7; V gene: TRBV10-3
CDR3 DNA: TGTGCCAGTAGTATGGGCAGGGGAGAGACCCAGTACTTC; CDR3 protein: CASSMGRGETQYF; clone size: -; D gene: -; J gene: TRBJ2-5; V gene: TRBV19
CDR3 DNA: TGCGCCAGCAGCCAAGAAAGGACAGGGGGCAATGGCTACACCTTC; CDR3 protein: CASSQERTGGNGYTF; clone size: -; D gene: TRBD1; J gene: TRBJ1-2; V gene: TRBV4-1
CDR3 DNA: TGTGCCAGCAGCTTAGGGCGGGGGGGAAGTGAGCAGTTCTTC; CDR3 protein: CASSLGRGGSEQFF; clone size: -; D gene: TRBD2; J gene: TRBJ2-1; V gene: TRBV11-1